A selection of T cell receptor beta chains follows, all from one sample in a study of T-cell memory formation after mild COVID-19. TCRdb analysed the 5' RACE reads with MiXCR anew, one entry per CDR3 protein. The sample has around 250,000 distinct CDR3 sequences, over 8.5% seen once; the top ten hold roughly a fifth. Sample: PBMCs or a T cell subset sorted from them (not recorded which). The receptors derive from a man between 18 and 35 years old who had mild COVID-19 (a few samples of this study predate the infection). Cell type and time point are not known. CDR3s include the opening cysteine and the closing phenylalanine or tryptophan. D genes are given only for firm matches. Not every row has a clone size; where given, it reads once, few, many or a size class.

v_call: TRBV7-3; clone_size: .; j_call: TRBJ2-3; d_call: .; cdr3_nt: TGTGCCAGCAGCTTAACGGCGGAAAGCACAGATACGCAGTATTTT; cdr3_aa: CASSLTAESTDTQYF
v_call: TRBV27; clone_size: .; j_call: TRBJ1-2; d_call: .; cdr3_nt: TGTGCCAGCAGTCCGGACAGCCGCTATGGCTACACCTTC; cdr3_aa: CASSPDSRYGYTF
v_call: TRBV5-1; clone_size: few; j_call: TRBJ2-4; d_call: .; cdr3_nt: TGCGCCAGCAAGGAAGGCGACCTAGCCAAAAACATTCAGTACTTC; cdr3_aa: CASKEGDLAKNIQYF
v_call: TRBV5-4; clone_size: .; j_call: TRBJ1-1; d_call: .; cdr3_nt: TGTGCCAGCAGCCCCGCGAGTCAAGCGGAAGCTTTCTTT; cdr3_aa: CASSPASQAEAFF
v_call: TRBV12-3/TRBV12-4; clone_size: few; j_call: TRBJ2-7; d_call: .; cdr3_nt: TGTGCCAGCAGTTTAACCCCGGGACAACCAACCTACGAGCAGTACTTC; cdr3_aa: CASSLTPGQPTYEQYF
v_call: TRBV4-2; clone_size: .; j_call: TRBJ1-4; d_call: .; cdr3_nt: TGTGCCAGCAGAGATAACTACAGGGTGTCTGAAAAACTGTTTTTT; cdr3_aa: CASRDNYRVSEKLFF
v_call: TRBV20-1; clone_size: .; j_call: TRBJ2-5; d_call: .; cdr3_nt: TGCAGTCCTAGCTGGGAGACCCAGTACTTC; cdr3_aa: CSPSWETQYF
v_call: TRBV5-6; clone_size: .; j_call: TRBJ1-2; d_call: .; cdr3_nt: TGTGCCAGCAGCCAACCACCCGCAGCAGGCTACACCTTC; cdr3_aa: CASSQPPAAGYTF
v_call: TRBV20-1; clone_size: .; j_call: TRBJ2-5; d_call: .; cdr3_nt: TGCAGTGCTGGCCTACTGGGGGGTACTCGGGAGACCCAGTACTTC; cdr3_aa: CSAGLLGGTRETQYF
v_call: TRBV7-3; clone_size: few; j_call: TRBJ1-1; d_call: .; cdr3_nt: TGTGCCAGCAGCTTAACTTCAGGGGACACTGAAGCTTTCTTT; cdr3_aa: CASSLTSGDTEAFF
v_call: TRBV7-2; clone_size: .; j_call: TRBJ2-5; d_call: TRBD2; cdr3_nt: TGTGCCAGCAGCCCACTAGCGGGGGGTAGAAAAGAGACCCAGTACTTC; cdr3_aa: CASSPLAGGRKETQYF
v_call: TRBV7-9; clone_size: few; j_call: TRBJ2-7; d_call: .; cdr3_nt: TGTGCCAGCAGCTTATTAGACGAGCAGTACTTC; cdr3_aa: CASSLLDEQYF
v_call: TRBV5-4; clone_size: few; j_call: TRBJ2-7; d_call: TRBD1; cdr3_nt: TGTGCCAGCAGCCCAGGGACAGCGAACTACGAGCAGTACTTC; cdr3_aa: CASSPGTANYEQYF
v_call: TRBV6-5; clone_size: few; j_call: TRBJ1-5; d_call: .; cdr3_nt: TGTGCCAGTAGCCCTTTGGGCAGGCGCAATCAGCCCCAGCATTTT; cdr3_aa: CASSPLGRRNQPQHF
v_call: TRBV7-2; clone_size: few; j_call: TRBJ2-1; d_call: .; cdr3_nt: TGTGCCAGCAGCTTACAACGGGGTATGGGCAATGAGCAGTTCTTC; cdr3_aa: CASSLQRGMGNEQFF
v_call: TRBV20-1; clone_size: .; j_call: TRBJ2-7; d_call: TRBD2; cdr3_nt: TGCAGTGCTAGGGCCTCGGGGGGTTGGGAGCAGTACTTC; cdr3_aa: CSARASGGWEQYF
v_call: TRBV7-2; clone_size: many; j_call: TRBJ2-4; d_call: .; cdr3_nt: TGTGCCAGCAGCCGAATCCGGGGAGAGGGAAACATTCAGTACTTC; cdr3_aa: CASSRIRGEGNIQYF